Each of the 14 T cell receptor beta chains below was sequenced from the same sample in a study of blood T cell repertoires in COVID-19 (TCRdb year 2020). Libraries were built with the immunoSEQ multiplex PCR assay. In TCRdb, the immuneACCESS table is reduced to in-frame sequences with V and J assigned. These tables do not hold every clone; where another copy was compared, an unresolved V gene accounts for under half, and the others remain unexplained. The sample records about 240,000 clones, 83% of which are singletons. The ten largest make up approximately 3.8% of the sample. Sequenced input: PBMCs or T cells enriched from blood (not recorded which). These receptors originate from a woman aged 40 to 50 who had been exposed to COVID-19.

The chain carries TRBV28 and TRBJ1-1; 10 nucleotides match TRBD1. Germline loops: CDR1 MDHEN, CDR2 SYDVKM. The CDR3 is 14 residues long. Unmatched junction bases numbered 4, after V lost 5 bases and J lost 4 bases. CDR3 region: CASSPGQGVTEAFF. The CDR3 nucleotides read TGTGCCAGCAGTCCTGGACAGGGGGTCACTGAAGCTTTCTTT.

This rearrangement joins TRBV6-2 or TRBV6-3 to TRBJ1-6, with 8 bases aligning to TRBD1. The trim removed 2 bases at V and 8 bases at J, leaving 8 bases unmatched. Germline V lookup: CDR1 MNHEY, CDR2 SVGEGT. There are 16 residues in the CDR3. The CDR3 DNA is TGTGCCAGCAGTTACGAGCCGGGACAGGAGGATTCACCCCTCCACTTT. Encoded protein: CASSYEPGQEDSPLHF.

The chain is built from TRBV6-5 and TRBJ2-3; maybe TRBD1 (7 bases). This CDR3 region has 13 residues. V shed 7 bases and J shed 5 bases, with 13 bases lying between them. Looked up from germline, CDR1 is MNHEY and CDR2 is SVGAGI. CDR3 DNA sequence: TGTGCCAGCATCGGGCAGGGGGGAGATACGCAGTATTTT. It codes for CASIGQGGDTQYF.

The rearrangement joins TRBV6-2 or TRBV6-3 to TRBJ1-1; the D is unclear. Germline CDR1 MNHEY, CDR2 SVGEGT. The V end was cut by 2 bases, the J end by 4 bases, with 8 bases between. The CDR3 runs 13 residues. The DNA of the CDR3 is TGTGCCAGCAGTTACGTACCCAGCACTGAAGCTTTCTTT. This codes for CASSYVPSTEAFF.

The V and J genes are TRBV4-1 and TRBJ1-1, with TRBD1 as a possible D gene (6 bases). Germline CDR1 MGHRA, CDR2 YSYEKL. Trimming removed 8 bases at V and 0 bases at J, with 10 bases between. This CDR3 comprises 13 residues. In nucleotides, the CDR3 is TGCGCCAGCTTAGGACAGCTGAACACTGAAGCTTTCTTT. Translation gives CASLGQLNTEAFF.

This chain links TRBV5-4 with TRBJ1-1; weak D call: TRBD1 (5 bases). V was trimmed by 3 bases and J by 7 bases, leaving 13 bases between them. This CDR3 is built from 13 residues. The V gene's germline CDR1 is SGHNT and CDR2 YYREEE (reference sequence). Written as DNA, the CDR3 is TGTGCCAGCAGCTCTTGGGGCAGGGATGAAGCTTTCTTT. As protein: CASSSWGRDEAFF.

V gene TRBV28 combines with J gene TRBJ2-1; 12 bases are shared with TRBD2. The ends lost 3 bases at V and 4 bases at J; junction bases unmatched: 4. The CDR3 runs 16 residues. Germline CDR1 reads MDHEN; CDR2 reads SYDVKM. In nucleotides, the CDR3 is TGTGCCAGCAGTTTGGATGGACTAGCGGGATACAATGAGCAGTTCTTC. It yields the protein CASSLDGLAGYNEQFF.

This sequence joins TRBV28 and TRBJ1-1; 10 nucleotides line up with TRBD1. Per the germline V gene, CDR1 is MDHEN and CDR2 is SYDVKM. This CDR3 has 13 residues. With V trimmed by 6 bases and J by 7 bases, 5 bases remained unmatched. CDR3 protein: CASRTGQGNEAFF. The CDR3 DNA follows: TGTGCCAGCAGGACGGGACAGGGGAATGAAGCTTTCTTT.

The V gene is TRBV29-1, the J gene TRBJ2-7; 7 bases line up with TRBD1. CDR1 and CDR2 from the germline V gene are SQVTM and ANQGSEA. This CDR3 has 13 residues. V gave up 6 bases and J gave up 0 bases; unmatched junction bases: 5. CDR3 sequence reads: CSVGTVGSYEQYF. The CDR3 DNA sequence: TGCAGCGTAGGGACAGTCGGCTCCTACGAGCAGTACTTC.

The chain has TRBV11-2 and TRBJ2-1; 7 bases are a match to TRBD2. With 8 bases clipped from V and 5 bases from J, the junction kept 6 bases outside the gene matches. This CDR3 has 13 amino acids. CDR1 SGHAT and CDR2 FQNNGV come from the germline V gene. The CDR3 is CASGQGGDNEQFF. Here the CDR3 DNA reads TGTGCCAGCGGGCAGGGAGGGGACAATGAGCAGTTCTTC.

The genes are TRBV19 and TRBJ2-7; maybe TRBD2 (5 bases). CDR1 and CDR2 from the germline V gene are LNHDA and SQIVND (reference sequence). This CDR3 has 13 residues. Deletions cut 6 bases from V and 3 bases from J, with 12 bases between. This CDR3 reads CASSLAGSYEQYF. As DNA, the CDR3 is TGTGCCAGTAGCCTCGCTGGGAGCTACGAGCAGTACTTC.

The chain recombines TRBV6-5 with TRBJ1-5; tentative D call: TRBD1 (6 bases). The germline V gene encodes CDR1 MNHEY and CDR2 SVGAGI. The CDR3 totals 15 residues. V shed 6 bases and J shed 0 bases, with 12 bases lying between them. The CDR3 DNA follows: TGTGCCAGCAGGAGGACAGTGACTAGCAATCAGCCCCAGCATTTT. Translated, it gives CASRRTVTSNQPQHF.

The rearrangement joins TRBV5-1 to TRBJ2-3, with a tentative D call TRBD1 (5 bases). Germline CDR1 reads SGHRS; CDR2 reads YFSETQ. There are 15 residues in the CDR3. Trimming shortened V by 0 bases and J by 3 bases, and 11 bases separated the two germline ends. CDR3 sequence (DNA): TGCGCCAGCAGCTTGGATGCCAGGGTTACAGATACGCAGTATTTT. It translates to CASSLDARVTDTQYF.

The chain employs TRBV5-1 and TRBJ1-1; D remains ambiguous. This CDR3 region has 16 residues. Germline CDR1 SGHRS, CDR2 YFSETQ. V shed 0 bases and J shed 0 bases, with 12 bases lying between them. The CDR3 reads CASSLGQVHVNTEAFF. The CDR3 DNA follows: TGCGCCAGCAGCTTGGGCCAGGTCCATGTGAACACTGAAGCTTTCTTT.